Below are 2 T cell receptor beta chains sequenced from a single sample in a study of blood T cell repertoires in COVID-19. Some clones are missing from TCRdb's copy, which holds only in-frame ones; the method was immunoSEQ multiplex PCR. Of approximately 490,000 clones listed, 75% to 90% were seen once; the top ten hold around 7.9%. Sequencing input: PBMCs or T cells enriched from blood (not recorded which). The receptors stem from a woman aged 55-75 years who had recovered from COVID-19.

This clone was recorded only once. The V gene is TRBV9, the J gene TRBJ2-3; D may be TRBD2 (6 bases). Germline CDR1 is SGDLS and CDR2 is YYNGEE. V lost 4 bases and J 4 bases, leaving 16 bases between the germline ends. The CDR3 spans 15 residues. The CDR3 loop is CASSPMGGSPDTQYF. The CDR3 nucleotides read TGTGCCAGCAGCCCTATGGGGGGTTCCCCAGATACGCAGTATTTT.

The V call is TRBV2, the J call TRBJ1-2, with 7 bases that match TRBD1. The CDR3 has 13 residues. In germline, CDR1 is SNHLY, CDR2 FYNNEI. V shed 6 bases, J shed 9 bases, and the junction held 10 bases outside the gene matches. Here the CDR3 reads CASRIEQGKSYTF. CDR3 nucleotides: TGTGCCAGCAGGATCGAACAGGGGAAGAGCTACACCTTC.